This T cell receptor (beta chain) was obtained from a study of CD8 T cells in ankylosing spondylitis. This CDR3 comprises 14 residues. V was clipped by 7 bases and J by 4 bases, with 14 bases between them. CDR1 and CDR2 (germline): LGHNT, FRNRAP. TCRdb processed the 5' RACE reads anew with MiXCR; each CDR3 protein has one entry. The table shows 15,000 or so distinct CDR3 sequences, with approximately 8.4% occurring only once. The receptor was isolated from a male donor with ankylosing spondylitis or in good health (not recorded which). Sequenced material: blood. This sequence joins TRBV12-5 and TRBJ2-1, with D perhaps TRBD1 or TRBD2 (5 bases each). The DNA for the CDR3 is TGTGCTAGTGCCCCGGGGCAGGCATACAATGAGCAGTTCTTC. It codes for CASAPGQAYNEQFF.